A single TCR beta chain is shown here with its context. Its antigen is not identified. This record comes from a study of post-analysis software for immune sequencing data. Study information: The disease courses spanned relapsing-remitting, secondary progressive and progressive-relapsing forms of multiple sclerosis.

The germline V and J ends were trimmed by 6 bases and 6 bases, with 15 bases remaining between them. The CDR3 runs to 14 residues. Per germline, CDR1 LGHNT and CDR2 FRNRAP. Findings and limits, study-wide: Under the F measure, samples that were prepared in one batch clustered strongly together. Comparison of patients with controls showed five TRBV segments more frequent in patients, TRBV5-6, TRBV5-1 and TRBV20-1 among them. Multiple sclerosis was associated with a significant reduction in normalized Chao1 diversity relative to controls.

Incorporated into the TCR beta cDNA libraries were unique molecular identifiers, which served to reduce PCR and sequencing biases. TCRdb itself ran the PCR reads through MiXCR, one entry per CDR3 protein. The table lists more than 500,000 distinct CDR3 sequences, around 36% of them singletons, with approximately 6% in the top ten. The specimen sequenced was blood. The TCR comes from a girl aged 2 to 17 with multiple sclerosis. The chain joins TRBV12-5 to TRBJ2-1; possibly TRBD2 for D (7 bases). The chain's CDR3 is CASGSGGRLNEQFF. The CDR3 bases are TGTGCTAGTGGCTCGGGGGGCCGGCTCAATGAGCAGTTCTTC.